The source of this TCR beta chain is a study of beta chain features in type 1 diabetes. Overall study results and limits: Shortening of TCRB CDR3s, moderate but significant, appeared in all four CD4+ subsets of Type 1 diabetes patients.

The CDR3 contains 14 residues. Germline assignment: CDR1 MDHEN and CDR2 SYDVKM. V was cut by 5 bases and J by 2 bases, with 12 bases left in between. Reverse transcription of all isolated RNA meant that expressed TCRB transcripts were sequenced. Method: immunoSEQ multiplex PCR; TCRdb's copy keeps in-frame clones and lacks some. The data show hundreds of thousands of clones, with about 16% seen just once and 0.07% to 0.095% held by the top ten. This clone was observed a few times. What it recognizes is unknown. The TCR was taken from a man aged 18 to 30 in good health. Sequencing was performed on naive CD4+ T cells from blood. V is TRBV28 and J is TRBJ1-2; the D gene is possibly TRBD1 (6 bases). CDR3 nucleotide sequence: TGTGCCAGCAGTCTTCCCGGGGGCAACTATGGCTACACCTTC. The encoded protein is CASSLPGGNYGYTF.